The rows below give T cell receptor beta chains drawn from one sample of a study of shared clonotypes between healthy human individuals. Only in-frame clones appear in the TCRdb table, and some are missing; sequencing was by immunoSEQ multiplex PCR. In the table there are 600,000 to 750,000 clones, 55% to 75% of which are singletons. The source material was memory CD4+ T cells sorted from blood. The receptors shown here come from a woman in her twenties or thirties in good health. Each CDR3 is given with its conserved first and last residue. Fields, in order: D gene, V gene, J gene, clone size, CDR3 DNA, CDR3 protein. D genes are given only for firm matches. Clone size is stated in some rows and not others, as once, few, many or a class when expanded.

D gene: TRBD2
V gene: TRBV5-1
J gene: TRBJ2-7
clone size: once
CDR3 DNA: TGCGCCAGCAGCTTGGCCCCTAGCGGGAGTGGTGAGCAGTACTTC
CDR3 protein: CASSLAPSGSGEQYF

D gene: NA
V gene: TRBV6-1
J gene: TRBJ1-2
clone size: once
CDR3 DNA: TGTGCCAGCAGAAGGGAGTTGGCTGGCTACACCTTC
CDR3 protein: CASRRELAGYTF

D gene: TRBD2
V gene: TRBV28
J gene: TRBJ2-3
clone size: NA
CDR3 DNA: TGTGCCAGCAGCCAAACCGGGACTAGTTCGTTAGATACGCAGTATTTT
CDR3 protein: CASSQTGTSSLDTQYF

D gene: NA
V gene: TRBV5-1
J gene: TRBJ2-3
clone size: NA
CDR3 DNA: TGCGCCAGCAGCCCTGGGTGGGGAGATACGCAGTATTTT
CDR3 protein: CASSPGWGDTQYF

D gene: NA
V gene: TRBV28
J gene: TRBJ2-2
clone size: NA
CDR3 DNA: TGTGCCAGCAGTCAGAGTACTACCGGGGAGCTGTTTTTT
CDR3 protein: CASSQSTTGELFF

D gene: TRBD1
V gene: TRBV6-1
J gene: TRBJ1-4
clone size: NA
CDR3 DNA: TGTGCCAGCAGTGTAGTAAGTGGACAGGGCGGAAAACTGTTTTTT
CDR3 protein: CASSVVSGQGGKLFF

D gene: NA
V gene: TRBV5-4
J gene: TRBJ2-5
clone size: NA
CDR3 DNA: TGTGCCAGCGGTGGGGAGGCCCAAGAGACCCAGTACTTC
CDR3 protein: CASGGEAQETQYF

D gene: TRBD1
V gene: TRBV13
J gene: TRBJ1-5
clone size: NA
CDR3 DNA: TGTGCCAGCAGCGCTCGCGGGTACAGGGGCGTCGTAGGGAATCAGCCCCAGCATTTT
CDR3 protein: CASSARGYRGVVGNQPQHF

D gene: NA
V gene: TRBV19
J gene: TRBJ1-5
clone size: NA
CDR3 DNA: TGTGCCAGTAGTATAGACGATCAGCCCCAGCATTTT
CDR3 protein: CASSIDDQPQHF

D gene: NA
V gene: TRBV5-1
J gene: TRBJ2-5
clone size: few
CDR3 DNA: TGCGCCAGCAGGACCCAAACAGGACCCCAAGAGACCCAGTACTTC
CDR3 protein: CASRTQTGPQETQYF

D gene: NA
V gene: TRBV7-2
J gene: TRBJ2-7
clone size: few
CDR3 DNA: TGTGCCAGCAGCGTCGATGGGGGCGAGCAGTACTTC
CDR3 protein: CASSVDGGEQYF

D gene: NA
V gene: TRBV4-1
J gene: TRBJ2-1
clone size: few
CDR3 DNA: TGCGCCAGCAGCCAATTGCCTAGCATTGGCAATGAGCAGTTCTTC
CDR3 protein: CASSQLPSIGNEQFF

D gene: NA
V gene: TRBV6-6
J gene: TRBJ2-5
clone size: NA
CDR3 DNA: TGTGCCAGCAGTTACTCCGGGTCAGCCGTTCAAGAGACCCAGTACTTC
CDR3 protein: CASSYSGSAVQETQYF

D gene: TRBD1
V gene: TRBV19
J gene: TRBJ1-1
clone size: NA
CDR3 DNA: TGTGCCAGTAGTCCATCCAGACAGGGAATGAACACTGAAGCTTTCTTT
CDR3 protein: CASSPSRQGMNTEAFF

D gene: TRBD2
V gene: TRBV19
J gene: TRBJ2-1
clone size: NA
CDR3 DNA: TGTGCCAGTAGTATAGATAGTCCCCTCGGACTAGCGGGAGGGCCCAATGAGCAGTTCTTC
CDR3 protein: CASSIDSPLGLAGGPNEQFF

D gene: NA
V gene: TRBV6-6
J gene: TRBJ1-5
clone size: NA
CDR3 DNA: TGTGCCAGCAGTTACCTAAATAGCAATCAGCCCCAGCATTTT
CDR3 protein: CASSYLNSNQPQHF

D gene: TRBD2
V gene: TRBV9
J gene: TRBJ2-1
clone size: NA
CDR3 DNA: TGTGCCAGCAGCGTACTAGCGGGAGTTGAGCAGTTCTTC
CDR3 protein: CASSVLAGVEQFF

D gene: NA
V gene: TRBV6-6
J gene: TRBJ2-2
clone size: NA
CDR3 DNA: TGTGCCAGCAGTTACCCTCAGACAGCCGGGGAGCTGTTTTTT
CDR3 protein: CASSYPQTAGELFF

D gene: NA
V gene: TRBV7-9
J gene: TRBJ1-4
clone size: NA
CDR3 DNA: TGTGCCAGCAGCTTAGCCCAGGGAGTTGAAAAACTGTTTTTT
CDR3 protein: CASSLAQGVEKLFF

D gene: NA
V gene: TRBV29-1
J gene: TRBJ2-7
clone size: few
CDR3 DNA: TGCAGCGTTGAATCTGGGTGGGACGGATTTTACGAGCAGTACTTC
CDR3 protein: CSVESGWDGFYEQYF

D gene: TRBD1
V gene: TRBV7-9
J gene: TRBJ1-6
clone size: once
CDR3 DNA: TGTGCCAGCAGCCCGGACAGGAGCTCCTATAATTCACCCCTCCACTTT
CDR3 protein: CASSPDRSSYNSPLHF

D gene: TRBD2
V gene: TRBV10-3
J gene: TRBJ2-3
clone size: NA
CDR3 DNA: TGTGCCATCAGCTGGACTAGCGGGAGTACAGATACGCAGTATTTT
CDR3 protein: CAISWTSGSTDTQYF

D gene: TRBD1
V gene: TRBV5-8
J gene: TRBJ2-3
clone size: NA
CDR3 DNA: TGTGCCAGCAGCTTGGGACAGGGGAGGTTTCCAGATACGCAGTATTTT
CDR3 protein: CASSLGQGRFPDTQYF

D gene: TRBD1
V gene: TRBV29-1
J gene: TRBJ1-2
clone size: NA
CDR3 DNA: TGCAGCGCTTCCTCAGCGGACAGGGACTACACCTTC
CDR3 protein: CSASSADRDYTF

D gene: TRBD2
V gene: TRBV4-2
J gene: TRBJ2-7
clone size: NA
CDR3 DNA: TGTGCCAGCAGCCAATTTAGCGGGATCTCCTACGAGCAGTACTTC
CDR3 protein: CASSQFSGISYEQYF

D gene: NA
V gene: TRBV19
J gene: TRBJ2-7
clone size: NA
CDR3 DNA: TGTGCCAGTAGTCCTAGCGCGCCCTACGAGCAGTACTTC
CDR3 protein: CASSPSAPYEQYF

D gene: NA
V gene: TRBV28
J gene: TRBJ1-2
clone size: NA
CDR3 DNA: TGTGCCAGCAGTTTACCTGGGGGTGGGGGAAACACCTTC
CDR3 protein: CASSLPGGGGNTF

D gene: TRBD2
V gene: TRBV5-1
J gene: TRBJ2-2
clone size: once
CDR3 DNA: TGCGCCAGCAGCTTGGTACTGTTGGGCGGGAGGGGCGGCACCGGGGAGCTGTTTTTT
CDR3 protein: CASSLVLLGGRGGTGELFF

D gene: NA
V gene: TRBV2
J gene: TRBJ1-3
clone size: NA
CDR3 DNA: TGTGCCAGCAGTGGAGGCAGGGCTGGAAACACCATATATTTT
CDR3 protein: CASSGGRAGNTIYF

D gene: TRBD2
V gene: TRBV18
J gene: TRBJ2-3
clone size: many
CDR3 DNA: TGTGCCAGCTCATCCGGTGGCGGGAGGGCCCCAGATACGCAGTATTTT
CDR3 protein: CASSSGGGRAPDTQYF

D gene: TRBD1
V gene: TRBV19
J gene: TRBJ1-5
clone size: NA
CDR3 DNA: TGTGCCAGTAGTAGCGGACAGGGTCTACAGCCCCAGCATTTT
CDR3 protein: CASSSGQGLQPQHF

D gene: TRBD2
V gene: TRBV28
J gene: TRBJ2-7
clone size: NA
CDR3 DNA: TGTGCCAGCAGCATCGCTAGTAGCGGGTCCTACGAGCAGTACTTC
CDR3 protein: CASSIASSGSYEQYF

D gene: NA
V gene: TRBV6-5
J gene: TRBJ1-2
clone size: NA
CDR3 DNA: TGTGCCAGCAGTTACTCCGGACAGATCAACTATGGCTACACCTTC
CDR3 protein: CASSYSGQINYGYTF

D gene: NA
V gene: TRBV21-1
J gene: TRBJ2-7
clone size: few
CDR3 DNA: TGTGCCAGCAGCATACCGGACAGGGTCTTCGAGCAGTACTTC
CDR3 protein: CASSIPDRVFEQYF

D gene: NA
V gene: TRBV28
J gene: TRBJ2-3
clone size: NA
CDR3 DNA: TGTGCCAGCTCCACGCCGGCAAGTAAGGATACGCAGTATTTT
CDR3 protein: CASSTPASKDTQYF

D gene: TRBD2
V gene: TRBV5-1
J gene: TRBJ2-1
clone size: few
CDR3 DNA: TGCGCCAGCAACTCACAAGCGGGAGCCGGGGATGAGCAGTTCTTC
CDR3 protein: CASNSQAGAGDEQFF

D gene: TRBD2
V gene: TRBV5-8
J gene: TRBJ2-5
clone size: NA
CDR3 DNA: TGTGCCAGCCTAGGGACTAGCGGGAGAATGAAGACCCAGTACTTC
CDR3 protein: CASLGTSGRMKTQYF

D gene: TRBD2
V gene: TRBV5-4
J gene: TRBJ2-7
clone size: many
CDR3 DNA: TGTGCCAGCAGCCAGGGACTAGCGGGAAGGGCCGACGAGCAGTACTTC
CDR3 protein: CASSQGLAGRADEQYF

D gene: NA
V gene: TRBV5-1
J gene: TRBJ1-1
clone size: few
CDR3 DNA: TGCGCCAGCAGCTTGGCACGGAGGAACACTGAAGCTTTCTTT
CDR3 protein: CASSLARRNTEAFF

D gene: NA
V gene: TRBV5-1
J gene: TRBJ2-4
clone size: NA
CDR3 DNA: TGCGCCAGCAGCTTCGGGACGGAGACAAACATTCAGTACTTC
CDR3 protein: CASSFGTETNIQYF

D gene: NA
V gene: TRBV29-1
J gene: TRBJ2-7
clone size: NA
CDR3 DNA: TGCAGCGTTGCAGGACCAAACTACGAGCAGTACTTC
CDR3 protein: CSVAGPNYEQYF

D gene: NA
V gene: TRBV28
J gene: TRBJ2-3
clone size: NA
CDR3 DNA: TGTGCCAGCAGTTTAACGTCAGATACGCAGTATTTT
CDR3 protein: CASSLTSDTQYF

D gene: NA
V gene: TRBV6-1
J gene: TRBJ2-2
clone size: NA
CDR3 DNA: TGTGCCAGCAGTGAAGCAACCAGAGACACCGGGGAGCTGTTTTTT
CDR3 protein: CASSEATRDTGELFF

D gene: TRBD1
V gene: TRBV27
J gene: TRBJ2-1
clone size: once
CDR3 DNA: TGTGCCAGCAGTCTCGACAGGGATATGTTCTTC
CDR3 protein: CASSLDRDMFF

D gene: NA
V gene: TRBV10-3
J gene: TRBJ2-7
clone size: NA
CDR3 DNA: TGTGCCATCAGTACCGACCGGAGCTCCTACGAGCAGTACTTC
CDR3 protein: CAISTDRSSYEQYF

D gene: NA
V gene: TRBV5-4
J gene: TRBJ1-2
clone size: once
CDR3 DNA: TGTGCCAGCAGTCCAGGGTACCCCTATGGCTACACCTTC
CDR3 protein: CASSPGYPYGYTF

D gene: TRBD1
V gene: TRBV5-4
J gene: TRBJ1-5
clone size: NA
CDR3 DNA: TGTGCCAGCAGCTCGCCGGGACAGGGGGAGGGTCAGCCCCAGCATTTT
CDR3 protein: CASSSPGQGEGQPQHF

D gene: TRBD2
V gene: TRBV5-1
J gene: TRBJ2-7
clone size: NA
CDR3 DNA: TGCGCCAGCAGCTTCGACCGACTAGCGGGAGGCAACGAGCAGTACTTC
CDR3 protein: CASSFDRLAGGNEQYF

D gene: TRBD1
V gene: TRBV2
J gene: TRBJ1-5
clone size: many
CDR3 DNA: TGTGCCAGCAGTGAATGGCTACAGGGGCTACAGCCCCAGCATTTT
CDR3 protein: CASSEWLQGLQPQHF

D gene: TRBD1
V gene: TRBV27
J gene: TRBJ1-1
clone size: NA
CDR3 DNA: TGTGCCAGCAGTTTATCGATCGGACAGGCCTACACTGAAGCTTTCTTT
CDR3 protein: CASSLSIGQAYTEAFF

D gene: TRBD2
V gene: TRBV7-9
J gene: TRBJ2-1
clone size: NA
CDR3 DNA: TGTGCCAGCAGCCCTCGGAGAAGCGGGACTTCCTACAATGAGCAGTTCTTC
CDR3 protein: CASSPRRSGTSYNEQFF

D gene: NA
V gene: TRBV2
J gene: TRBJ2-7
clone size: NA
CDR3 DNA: TGTGCCAGCAGCAGGACCGTAAACGCCTACGAGCAGTACTTC
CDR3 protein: CASSRTVNAYEQYF

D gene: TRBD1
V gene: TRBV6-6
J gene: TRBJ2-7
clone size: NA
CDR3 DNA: TGTGCCAGCAGCCAGACCGGGACAGGGGCCGAGCAGTACTTC
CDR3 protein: CASSQTGTGAEQYF

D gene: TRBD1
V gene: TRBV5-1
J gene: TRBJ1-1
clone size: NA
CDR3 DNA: TGCGCCAGCAGCACCGGACAGGCTGGAGGCACTGAAGCTTTCTTT
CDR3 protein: CASSTGQAGGTEAFF

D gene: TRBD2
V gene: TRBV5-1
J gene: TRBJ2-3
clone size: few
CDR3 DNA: TGCGCCAGCAGCCACGGGACTAGCGGCAATACGCAGTATTTT
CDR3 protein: CASSHGTSGNTQYF

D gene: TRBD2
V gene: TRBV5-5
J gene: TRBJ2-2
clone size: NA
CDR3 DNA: TGTGCCAGCAGCTCACCACTAGCGGGAGTTACCGGGGAGCTGTTTTTT
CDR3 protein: CASSSPLAGVTGELFF

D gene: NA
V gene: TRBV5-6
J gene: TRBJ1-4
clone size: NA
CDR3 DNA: TGTGCCAGCAGCTTGGAGCAGGGCGGGGAAAAACTGTTTTTT
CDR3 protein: CASSLEQGGEKLFF

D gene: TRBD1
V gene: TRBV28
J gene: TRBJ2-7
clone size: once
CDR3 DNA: TGTGCCAGCAGTTTACCCACCGGGACAGTTGGCTACGAGCAGTACTTC
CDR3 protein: CASSLPTGTVGYEQYF

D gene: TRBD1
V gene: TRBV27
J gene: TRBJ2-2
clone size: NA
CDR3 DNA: TGTGCCAGCAGTACAGCACCGGGACAGGGGACCGGGGAGCTGTTTTTT
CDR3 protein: CASSTAPGQGTGELFF

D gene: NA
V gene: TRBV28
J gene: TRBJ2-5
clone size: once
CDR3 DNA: TGTGCCAGCAGTCCATCCCAGGGAGGTAAAAGAGAGACCCAGTACTTC
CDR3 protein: CASSPSQGGKRETQYF